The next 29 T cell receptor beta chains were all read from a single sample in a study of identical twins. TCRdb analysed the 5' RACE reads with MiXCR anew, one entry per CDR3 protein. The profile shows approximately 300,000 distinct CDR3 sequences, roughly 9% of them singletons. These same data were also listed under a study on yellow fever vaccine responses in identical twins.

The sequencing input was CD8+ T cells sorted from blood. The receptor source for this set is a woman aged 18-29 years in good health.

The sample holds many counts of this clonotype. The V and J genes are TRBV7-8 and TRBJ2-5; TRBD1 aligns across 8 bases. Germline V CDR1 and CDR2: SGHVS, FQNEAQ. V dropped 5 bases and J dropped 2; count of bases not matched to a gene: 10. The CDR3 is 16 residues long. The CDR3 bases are TGTGCCAGCAGCGGAAAGGGACAGGTCTCACAAGAGACCCAGTACTTC. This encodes CASSGKGQVSQETQYF.

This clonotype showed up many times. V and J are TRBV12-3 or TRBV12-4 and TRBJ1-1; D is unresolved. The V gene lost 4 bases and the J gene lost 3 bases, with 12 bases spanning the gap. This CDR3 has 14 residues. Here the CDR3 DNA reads TGTGCCAGCAGTTGGATGGACGTACACACTGAAGCTTTCTTT. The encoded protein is CASSWMDVHTEAFF.

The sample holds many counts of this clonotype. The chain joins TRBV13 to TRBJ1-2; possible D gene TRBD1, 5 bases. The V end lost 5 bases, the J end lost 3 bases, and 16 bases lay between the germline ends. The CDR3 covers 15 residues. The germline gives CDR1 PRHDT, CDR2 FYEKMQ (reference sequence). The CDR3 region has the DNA TGTGCCAGCAGCCCGCTAGACGGGGGTGACTATGGCTACACCTTC. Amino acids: CASSPLDGGDYGYTF.

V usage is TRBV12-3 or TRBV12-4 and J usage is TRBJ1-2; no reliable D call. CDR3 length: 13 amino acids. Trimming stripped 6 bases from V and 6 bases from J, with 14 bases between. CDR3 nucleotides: TGTGCCAGCAGACGAGGGCCAGTGGATGGCTACACCTTC. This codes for CASRRGPVDGYTF.

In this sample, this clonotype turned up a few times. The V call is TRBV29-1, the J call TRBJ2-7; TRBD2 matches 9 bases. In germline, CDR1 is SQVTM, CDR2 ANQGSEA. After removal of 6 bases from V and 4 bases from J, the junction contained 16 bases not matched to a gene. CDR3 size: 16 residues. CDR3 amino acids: CSVLQWASGTIYEQYF. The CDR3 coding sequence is TGCAGCGTCCTCCAGTGGGCTAGCGGGACAATTTACGAGCAGTACTTC.

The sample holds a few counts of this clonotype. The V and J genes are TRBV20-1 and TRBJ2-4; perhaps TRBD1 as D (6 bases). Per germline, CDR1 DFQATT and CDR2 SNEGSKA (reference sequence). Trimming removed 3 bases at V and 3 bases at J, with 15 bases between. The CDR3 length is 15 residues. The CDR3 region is CSASMVLQGKNIQYF. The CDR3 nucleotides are TGCAGTGCTAGCATGGTTTTACAGGGCAAAAACATTCAGTACTTC.

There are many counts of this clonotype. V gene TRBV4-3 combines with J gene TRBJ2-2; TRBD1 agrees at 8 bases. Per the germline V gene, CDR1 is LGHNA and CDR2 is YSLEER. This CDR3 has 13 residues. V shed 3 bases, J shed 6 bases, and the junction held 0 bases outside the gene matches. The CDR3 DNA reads TGCGCCAGCAGCCAGACAGGGGCCGGGGAGCTGTTTTTT. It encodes CASSQTGAGELFF.

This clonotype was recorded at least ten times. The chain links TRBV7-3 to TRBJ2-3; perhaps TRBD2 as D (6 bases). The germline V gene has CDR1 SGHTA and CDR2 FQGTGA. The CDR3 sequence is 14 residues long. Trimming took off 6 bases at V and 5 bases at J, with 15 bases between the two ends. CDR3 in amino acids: CASSSSGEQDTQYF. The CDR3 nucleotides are TGTGCCAGCAGTAGCTCGGGGGAACAAGATACGCAGTATTTT.

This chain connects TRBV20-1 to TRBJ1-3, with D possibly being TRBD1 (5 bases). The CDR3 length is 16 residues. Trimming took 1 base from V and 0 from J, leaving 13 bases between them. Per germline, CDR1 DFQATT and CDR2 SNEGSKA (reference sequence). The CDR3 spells CSARGGGDSSGNTIYF. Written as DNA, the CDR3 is TGCAGTGCTAGAGGTGGAGGCGACAGCTCTGGAAACACCATATATTTT.

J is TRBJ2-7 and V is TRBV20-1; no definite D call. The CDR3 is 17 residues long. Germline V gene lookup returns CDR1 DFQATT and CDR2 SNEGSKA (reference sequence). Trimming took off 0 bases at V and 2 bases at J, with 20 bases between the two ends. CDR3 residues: CSARDLMVGLATYEQYF. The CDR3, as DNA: TGCAGTGCTAGAGATCTTATGGTGGGCTTAGCTACCTACGAGCAGTACTTC.

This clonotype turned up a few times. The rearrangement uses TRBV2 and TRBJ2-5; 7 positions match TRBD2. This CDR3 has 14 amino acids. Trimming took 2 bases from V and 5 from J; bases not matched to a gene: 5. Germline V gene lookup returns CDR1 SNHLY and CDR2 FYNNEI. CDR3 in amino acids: CASSEFGGSETQYF. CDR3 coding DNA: TGTGCCAGCAGTGAATTCGGGGGGTCGGAGACCCAGTACTTC.

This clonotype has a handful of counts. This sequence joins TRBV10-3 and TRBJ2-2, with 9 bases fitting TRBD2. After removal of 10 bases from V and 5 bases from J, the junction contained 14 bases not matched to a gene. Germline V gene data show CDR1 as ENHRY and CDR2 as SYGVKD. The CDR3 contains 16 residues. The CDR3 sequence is CATGGLAGVDTGELFF. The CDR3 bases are TGTGCCACTGGGGGGTTAGCGGGAGTCGATACCGGGGAGCTGTTTTTT.

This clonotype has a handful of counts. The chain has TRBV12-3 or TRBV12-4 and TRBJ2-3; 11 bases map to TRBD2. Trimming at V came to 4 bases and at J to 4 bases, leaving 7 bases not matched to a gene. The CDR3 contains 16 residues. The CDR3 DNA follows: TGTGCCAGCAGTTCTCAGACTAGCGGGATTGCAGATACGCAGTATTTT. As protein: CASSSQTSGIADTQYF.

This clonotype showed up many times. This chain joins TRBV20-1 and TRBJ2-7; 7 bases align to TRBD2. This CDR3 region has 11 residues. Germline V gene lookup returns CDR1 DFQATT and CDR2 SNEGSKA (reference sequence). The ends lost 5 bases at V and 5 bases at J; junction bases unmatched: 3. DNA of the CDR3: TGCAGTGCTCGGGACTATGACGAGCAGTACTTC. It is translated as CSARDYDEQYF.

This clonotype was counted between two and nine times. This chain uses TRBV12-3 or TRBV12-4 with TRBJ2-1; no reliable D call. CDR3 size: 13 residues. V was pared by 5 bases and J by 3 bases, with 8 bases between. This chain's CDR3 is CASSLPLYNEQFF. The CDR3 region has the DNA TGTGCCAGCAGTCTACCCCTCTACAATGAGCAGTTCTTC.

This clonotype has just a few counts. CDR3 region: CSVGRRAEETQYF. As DNA, the CDR3 is TGCAGCGTTGGTCGCAGGGCTGAAGAGACCCAGTACTTC. The V gene is TRBV29-1, the J gene TRBJ2-5; D is perhaps TRBD1 (5 bases). Germline V gene data show CDR1 as SQVTM and CDR2 as ANQGSEA. CDR3 length: 13 residues. V was trimmed by 4 bases and J by 3 bases, leaving 12 bases between them.

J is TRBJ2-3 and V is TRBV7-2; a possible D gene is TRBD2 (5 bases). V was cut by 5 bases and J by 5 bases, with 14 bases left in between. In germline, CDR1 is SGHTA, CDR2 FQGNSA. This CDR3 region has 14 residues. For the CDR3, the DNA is TGTGCCAGCAGCCCGAGGGAGCGAGAAGATACGCAGTATTTT. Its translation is CASSPREREDTQYF. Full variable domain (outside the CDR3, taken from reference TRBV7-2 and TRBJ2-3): GAGVSQSPSNKVTEKGKDVELRCDPISGHTALYWYRQSLGQGLEFLIYFQGNSAPDKSGLPSDRFSAERTGGSVSTLTIQRTQQEDSAVYLCASSPREREDTQYFGPGTRLTVL.

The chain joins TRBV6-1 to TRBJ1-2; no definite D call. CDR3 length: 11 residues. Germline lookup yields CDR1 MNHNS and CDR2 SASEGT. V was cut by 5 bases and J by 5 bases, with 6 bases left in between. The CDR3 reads CASSKEYGYTF. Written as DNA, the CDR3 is TGTGCCAGCAGTAAGGAGTATGGCTACACCTTC.

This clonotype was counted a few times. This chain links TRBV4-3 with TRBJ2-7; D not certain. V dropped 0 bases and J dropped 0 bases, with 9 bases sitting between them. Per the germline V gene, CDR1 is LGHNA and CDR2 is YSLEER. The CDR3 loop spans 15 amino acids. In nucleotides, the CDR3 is TGCGCCAGCAGCCAAGATCGTTCTTACTCCTACGAGCAGTACTTC. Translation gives CASSQDRSYSYEQYF.

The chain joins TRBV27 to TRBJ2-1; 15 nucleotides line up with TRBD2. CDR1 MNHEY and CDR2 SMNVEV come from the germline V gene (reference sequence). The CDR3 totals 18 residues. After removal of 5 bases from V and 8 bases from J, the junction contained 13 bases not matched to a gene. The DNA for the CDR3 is TGTGCCAGCAGTCCCCTTTATGGACTAGCGGGAGGGCGAGATGAGCAGTTCTTC. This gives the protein CASSPLYGLAGGRDEQFF.

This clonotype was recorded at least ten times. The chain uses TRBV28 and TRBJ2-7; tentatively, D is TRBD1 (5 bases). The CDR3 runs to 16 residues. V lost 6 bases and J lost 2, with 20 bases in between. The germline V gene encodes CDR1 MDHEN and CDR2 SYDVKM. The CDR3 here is CASSLSLVGRTYEQYF. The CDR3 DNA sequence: TGTGCCAGCAGCCTGTCCCTGGTGGGGCGCACCTACGAGCAGTACTTC.

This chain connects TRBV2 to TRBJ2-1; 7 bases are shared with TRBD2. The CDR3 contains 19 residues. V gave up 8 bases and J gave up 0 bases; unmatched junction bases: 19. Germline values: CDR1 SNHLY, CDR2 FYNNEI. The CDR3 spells CASCSRDYNPKSSYNEQFF. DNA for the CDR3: TGTGCCAGCTGTTCCCGGGACTACAACCCCAAAAGCTCCTACAATGAGCAGTTCTTC.

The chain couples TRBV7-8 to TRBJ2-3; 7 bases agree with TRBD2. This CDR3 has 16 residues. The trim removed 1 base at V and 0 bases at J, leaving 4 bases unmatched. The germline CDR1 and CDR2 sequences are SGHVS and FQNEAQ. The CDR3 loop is CASSLDERDSTDTQYF. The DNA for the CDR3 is TGTGCCAGCAGCTTAGATGAGCGGGACAGCACAGATACGCAGTATTTT.

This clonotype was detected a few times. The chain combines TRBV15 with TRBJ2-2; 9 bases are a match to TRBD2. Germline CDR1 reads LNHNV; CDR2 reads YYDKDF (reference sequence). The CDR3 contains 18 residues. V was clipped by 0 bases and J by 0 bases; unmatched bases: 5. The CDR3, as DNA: TGTGCCACCAGCAGAGATCAGGGACTAGCATCGAACACCGGGGAGCTGTTTTTT. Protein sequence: CATSRDQGLASNTGELFF.

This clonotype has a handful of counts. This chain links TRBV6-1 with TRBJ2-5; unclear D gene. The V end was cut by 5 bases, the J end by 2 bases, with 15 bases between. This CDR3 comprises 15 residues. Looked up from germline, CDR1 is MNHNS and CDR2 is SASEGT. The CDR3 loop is CASSILKGSQETQYF. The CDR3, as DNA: TGTGCCAGCAGTATTCTAAAGGGCTCACAAGAGACCCAGTACTTC.

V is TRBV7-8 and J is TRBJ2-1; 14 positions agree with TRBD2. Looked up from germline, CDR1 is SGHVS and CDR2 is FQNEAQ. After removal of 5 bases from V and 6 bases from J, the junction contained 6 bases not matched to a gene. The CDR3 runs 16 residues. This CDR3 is CASSAGTSGSFNEQFF. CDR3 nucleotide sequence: TGTGCCAGCAGCGCGGGGACTAGCGGGAGCTTCAATGAGCAGTTCTTC.

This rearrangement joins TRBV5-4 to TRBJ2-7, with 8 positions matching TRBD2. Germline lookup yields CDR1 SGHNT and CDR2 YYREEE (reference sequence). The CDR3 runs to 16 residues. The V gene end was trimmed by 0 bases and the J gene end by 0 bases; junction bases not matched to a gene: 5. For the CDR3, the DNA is TGTGCCAGCAGCTTGGGGGACGGGGGGGACTCCTACGAGCAGTACTTC. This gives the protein CASSLGDGGDSYEQYF.

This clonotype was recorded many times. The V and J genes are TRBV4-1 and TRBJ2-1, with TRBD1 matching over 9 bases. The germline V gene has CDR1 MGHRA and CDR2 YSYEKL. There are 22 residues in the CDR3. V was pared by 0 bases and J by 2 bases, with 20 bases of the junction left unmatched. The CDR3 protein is CASSQDSTTGGAVGWTYNEQFF. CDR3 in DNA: TGCGCCAGCAGCCAAGATTCAACTACAGGGGGCGCGGTGGGATGGACCTACAATGAGCAGTTCTTC.

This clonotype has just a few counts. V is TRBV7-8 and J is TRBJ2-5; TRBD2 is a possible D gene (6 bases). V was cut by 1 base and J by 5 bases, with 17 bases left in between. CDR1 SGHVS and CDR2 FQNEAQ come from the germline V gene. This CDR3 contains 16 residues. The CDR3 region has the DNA TGTGCCAGCAGCTTAGGGCGGGACCGGTTCGGGGAGACCCAGTACTTC. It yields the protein CASSLGRDRFGETQYF. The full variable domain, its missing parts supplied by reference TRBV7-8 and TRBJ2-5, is GAGVSQSPRYKVAKRGQDVALRCDPISGHVSLFWYQQALGQGPEFLTYFQNEAQLDKSGLPSDRFFAERPEGSVSTLKIQRTQQEDSAVYLCASSLGRDRFGETQYFGPGTRLLVL.